The rows below give T cell receptor beta chains drawn from one sample of a study of blood T cell repertoires in COVID-19. The repertoire was sequenced with immunoSEQ multiplex PCR; TCRdb's copy has only in-frame clones and lacks some. The table has more than 200,000 clones, 80% seen once. The sample taken for sequencing was PBMCs or T cells enriched from blood (not recorded which). Receptors were obtained from a man aged 25 to 40 with acute COVID-19. CDR3s include the opening cysteine and the closing phenylalanine or tryptophan. A D gene is named only where the DNA matches it firmly. The size field is filled for only some rows; it gives once, few, many or a size class.

>.|TRBJ1-2|TRBD1|TRBV19
TGTGCCAGTAGATTGGGCACAGGGGGGCAAGCTAACTATGGCTACACCTTC
CASRLGTGGQANYGYTF
>.|TRBJ2-6|TRBD2|TRBV24-1
TGTGCCACCAGCTCGGGGGGCTCTGGGGCCAACGTCCTGACTTTC
CATSSGGSGANVLTF
>.|TRBJ2-7|.|TRBV6-5
TGTGCCAGCAGTCCGTTCAGGGAATATAACGAGCAGTACTTC
CASSPFREYNEQYF
>.|TRBJ2-7|.|TRBV2
TGTGCCAGCAGTGTGGTTGTGGGGGGGCATTGGGAGCAGTACTTC
CASSVVVGGHWEQYF
>many|TRBJ2-2|.|TRBV9
TGTGCCAGCAGCCCCTATCCCCTTCTAACCGGGGAGCTGTTTTTT
CASSPYPLLTGELFF
>.|TRBJ2-3|TRBD2|TRBV12-5
TGTGCTAGTGCTCAAGCCGGGGGGATAGATACGCAGTATTTT
CASAQAGGIDTQYF
>.|TRBJ2-7|TRBD2|TRBV5-1
TGCGCCAGCAGAGTGGATAGCGGGGCGACCTACGAGCAGTACTTC
CASRVDSGATYEQYF
>.|TRBJ2-1|TRBD2|TRBV27
TGTGCCAGCAGTTTCCTTACTAGCGGGGGGCTGGATGAGCAGTTCTTC
CASSFLTSGGLDEQFF
>.|TRBJ1-1|TRBD1|TRBV5-1
TGCGCCAGCAGCCCGGGACAGTCGGGTTTGGGCACTGAAGCTTTCTTT
CASSPGQSGLGTEAFF
>.|TRBJ2-7|.|TRBV5-1
TGCGCCAGCAGCTTGGCACCTAGCATTTCCTACGAGCAGTACTTC
CASSLAPSISYEQYF
>once|TRBJ1-2|TRBD1|TRBV5-6
TGTGCCAGCAGCTGGTGGACAGGAGGCTACACCTTC
CASSWWTGGYTF
>once|TRBJ1-4|.|TRBV24-1
TGTGCCACCAGTGATCCCTCAGCAGGTGAAAAACTGTTTTTT
CATSDPSAGEKLFF
>.|TRBJ2-5|TRBD2|TRBV11-2
TGTGCCAGCAGCTTAAGGGCTAGCGGGGGGGCCTTAGAGACCCAGTACTTC
CASSLRASGGALETQYF
>.|TRBJ2-7|.|TRBV2
TGTGCCAGCAGTGATATATCGACAGGCCCTTACGAGCAGTACTTC
CASSDISTGPYEQYF
>.|TRBJ1-1|.|TRBV9
TGTGCCAGCAGCGGACAAAGTGAGACTGAAGCTTTCTTT
CASSGQSETEAFF
>.|TRBJ2-1|TRBD2|TRBV6-5
TGTGCCAGCCTAGCGGGGGGAACGACCGAGCAGTTCTTC
CASLAGGTTEQFF
>.|TRBJ1-4|TRBD1|TRBV11-2
TGTGCCAGCAGCCCCAATAGTGGGTTGTTTGGGACAGAGAATGAAAAACTGTTTTTT
CASSPNSGLFGTENEKLFF
>once|TRBJ1-5|TRBD1|TRBV28
TGTGCCAGCAGACCAGGGGGCGGGGGTCAGCCCCAGCATTTT
CASRPGGGGQPQHF
>.|TRBJ2-4|TRBD1|TRBV5-1
TGCGCCAGCAGCTTGCGCCAGGGGGAGGCCAAAAACATTCAGTACTTC
CASSLRQGEAKNIQYF
>.|TRBJ1-1|TRBD1|TRBV12-5
TGTGCTAGTGGTTGGAAGGGGGCGACTGAAGCTTTCTTT
CASGWKGATEAFF
>.|TRBJ2-5|TRBD2|TRBV10-3
TGTGCCATCAGTGATTTCAGCGGGGGGGCCCGAGAGACCCAGTACTTC
CAISDFSGGARETQYF
>few|TRBJ1-6|TRBD1|TRBV6-5
TGTGCCAGCAGTTACACTACCGGGACAGCTTCACCCCTCCACTTT
CASSYTTGTASPLHF